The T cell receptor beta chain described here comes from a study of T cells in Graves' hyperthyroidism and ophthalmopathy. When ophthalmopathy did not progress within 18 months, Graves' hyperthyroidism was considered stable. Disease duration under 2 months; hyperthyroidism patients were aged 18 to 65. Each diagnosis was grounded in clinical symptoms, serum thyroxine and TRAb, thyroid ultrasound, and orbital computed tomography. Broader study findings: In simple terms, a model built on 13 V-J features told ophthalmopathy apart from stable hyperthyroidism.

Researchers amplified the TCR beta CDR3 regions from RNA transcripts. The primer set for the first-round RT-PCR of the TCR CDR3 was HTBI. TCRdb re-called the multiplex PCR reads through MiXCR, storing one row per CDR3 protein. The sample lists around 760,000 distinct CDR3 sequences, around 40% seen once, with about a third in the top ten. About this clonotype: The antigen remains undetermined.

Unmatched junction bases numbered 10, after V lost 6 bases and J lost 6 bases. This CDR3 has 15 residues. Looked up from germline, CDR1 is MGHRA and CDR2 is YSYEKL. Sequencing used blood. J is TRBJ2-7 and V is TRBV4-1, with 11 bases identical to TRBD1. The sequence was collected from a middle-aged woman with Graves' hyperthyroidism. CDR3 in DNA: TGCGCCAGCAGTGAACCGGGACAGGGGGAAGGCGAGCAGTACTTC. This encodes CASSEPGQGEGEQYF.